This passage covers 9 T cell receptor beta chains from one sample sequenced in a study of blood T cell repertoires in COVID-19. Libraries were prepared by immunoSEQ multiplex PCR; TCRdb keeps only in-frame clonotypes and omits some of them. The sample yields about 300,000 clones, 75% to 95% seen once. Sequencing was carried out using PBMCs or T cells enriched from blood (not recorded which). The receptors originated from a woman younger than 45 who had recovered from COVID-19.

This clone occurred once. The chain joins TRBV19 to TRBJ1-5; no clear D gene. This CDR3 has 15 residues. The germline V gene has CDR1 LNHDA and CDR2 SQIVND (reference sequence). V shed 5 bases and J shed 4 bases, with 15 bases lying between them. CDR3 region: CASSVQSGVNQPQHF. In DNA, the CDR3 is TGTGCCAGTAGTGTCCAGTCGGGAGTGAATCAGCCCCAGCATTTT. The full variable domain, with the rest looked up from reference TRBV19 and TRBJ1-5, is DGGITQSPKYLFRKEGQNVTLSCEQNLNHDAMYWYRQDPGQGLRLIYYSQIVNDFQKGDIAEGYSVSREKKESFPLTVTSAQKNPTAFYLCASSVQSGVNQPQHFGDGTRLSIL.

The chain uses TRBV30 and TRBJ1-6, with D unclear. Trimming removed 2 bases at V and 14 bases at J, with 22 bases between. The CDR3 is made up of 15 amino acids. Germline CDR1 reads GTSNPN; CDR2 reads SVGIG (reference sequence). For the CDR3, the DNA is TGTGCCTGGAGTAGTTTAACCGGAGGAGTCTATTCCCTCCACTTT. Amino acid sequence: CAWSSLTGGVYSLHF.

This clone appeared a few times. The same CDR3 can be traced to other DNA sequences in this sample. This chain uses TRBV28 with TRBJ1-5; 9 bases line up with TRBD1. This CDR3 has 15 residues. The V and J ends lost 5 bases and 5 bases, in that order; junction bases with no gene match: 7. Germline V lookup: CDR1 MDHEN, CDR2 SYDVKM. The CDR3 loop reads CASSPGQGIHQPQHF. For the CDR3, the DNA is TGTGCCAGCAGTCCGGGACAGGGAATCCATCAGCCCCAGCATTTT.

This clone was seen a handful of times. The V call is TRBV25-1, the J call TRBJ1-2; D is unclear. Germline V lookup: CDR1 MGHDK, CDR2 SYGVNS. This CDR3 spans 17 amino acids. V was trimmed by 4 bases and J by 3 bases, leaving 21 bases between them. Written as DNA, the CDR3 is TGTGCCAGCAGTGGACTATCTATGGGGTCTTATGACTATGGCTACACCTTC. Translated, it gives CASSGLSMGSYDYGYTF.

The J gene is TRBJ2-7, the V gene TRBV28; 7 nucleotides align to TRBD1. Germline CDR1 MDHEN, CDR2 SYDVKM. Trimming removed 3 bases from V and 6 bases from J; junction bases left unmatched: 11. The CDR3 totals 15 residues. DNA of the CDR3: TGTGCCAGCAGTTTTGAAGACAGGGCTGTCGGCGAGCAGTACTTC. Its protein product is CASSFEDRAVGEQYF.

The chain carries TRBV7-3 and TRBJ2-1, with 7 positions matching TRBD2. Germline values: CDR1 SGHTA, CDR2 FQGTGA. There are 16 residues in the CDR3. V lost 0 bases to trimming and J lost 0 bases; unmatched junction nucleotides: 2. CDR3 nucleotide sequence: TGTGCCAGCAGCTTAACTGGCGGGAGCTCCTACAATGAGCAGTTCTTC. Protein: CASSLTGGSSYNEQFF.

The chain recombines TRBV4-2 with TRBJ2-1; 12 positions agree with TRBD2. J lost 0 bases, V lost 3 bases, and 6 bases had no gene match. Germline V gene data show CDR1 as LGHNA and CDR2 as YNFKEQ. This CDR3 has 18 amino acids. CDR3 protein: CASSQASTSGSSYNEQFF. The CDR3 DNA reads TGTGCCAGCAGCCAGGCGTCGACTAGCGGGAGCTCCTACAATGAGCAGTTCTTC.

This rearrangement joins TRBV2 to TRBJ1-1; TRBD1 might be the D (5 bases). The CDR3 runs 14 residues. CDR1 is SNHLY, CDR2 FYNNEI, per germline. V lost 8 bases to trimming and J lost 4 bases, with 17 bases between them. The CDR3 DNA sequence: TGTGCCAGCGGCTACAGGAGTCGCGGCACTGAAGCTTTCTTT. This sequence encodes CASGYRSRGTEAFF.

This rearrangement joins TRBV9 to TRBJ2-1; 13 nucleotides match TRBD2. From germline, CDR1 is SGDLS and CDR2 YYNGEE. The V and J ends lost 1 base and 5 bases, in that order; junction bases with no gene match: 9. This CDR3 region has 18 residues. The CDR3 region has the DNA TGTGCCAGCAGCGTACAACTCGGGACTAGCGGGACTCACAATGAGCAGTTCTTC. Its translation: CASSVQLGTSGTHNEQFF.